Following are 17 T cell receptor beta chains from one sample sequenced in a study of blood T cell repertoires in COVID-19. Only in-frame clones appear in the TCRdb table, and some are missing; sequencing was by immunoSEQ multiplex PCR. The sample lists about 120,000 clones, approximately 82% occurring once. The sample consisted of peripheral blood. The receptors were sampled from a man between 65 and 85 years old with active or convalescent COVID-19.

CDR3 loop: CASSKPGTSEAFF. The CDR3 nucleotides read TGTGCCAGCAGTAAACCTGGGACATCTGAAGCTTTCTTT. The rearrangement links TRBV6-5 to TRBJ1-1; D might be TRBD1 (6 bases). Germline V gene lookup returns CDR1 MNHEY and CDR2 SVGAGI. The germline V and J ends were trimmed by 5 bases and 6 bases, with 13 bases remaining between them. This CDR3 is 13 amino acids long.

The J gene is TRBJ2-2, the V gene TRBV3-1 (or the pseudogene TRBV3-2); no clear D. The CDR3 is 14 amino acids. The germline CDR1 and CDR2 sequences are LGHDT and YNNKEL (reference sequence). Trimming shortened V by 1 base and J by 2 bases, and 5 bases separated the two germline ends. CDR3 in DNA: TGTGCCAGCAGCCAAGCCCCTAACACCGGGGAGCTGTTTTTT. Protein product: CASSQAPNTGELFF.

With respect to this clone: Different DNA sequences within this sample yield the same CDR3. The rearrangement links TRBV6-6 to TRBJ1-1; D is uncertain. CDR1 and CDR2 (germline): MNHNY, SVGAGI (reference sequence). The CDR3 has 15 residues. Trimming removed 0 bases at V and 1 base at J, with 9 bases between. The CDR3 DNA is TGTGCCAGCAGTTACTCGGGGAGAGGGAACACTGAAGCTTTCTTT. Translating it yields CASSYSGRGNTEAFF.

CDR3 residues: CASSQERGSDYGYTF. Here the CDR3 DNA reads TGTGCCAGCAGCCAAGAAAGGGGTTCCGACTATGGCTACACCTTC. The chain uses TRBV7-9 and TRBJ1-2; possible D gene TRBD1, 5 bases. Trimming shortened V by 5 bases and J by 3 bases, and 16 bases separated the two germline ends. Germline V gives CDR1 SEHNR, CDR2 FQNEAQ (reference sequence). The CDR3 length is 15 residues.

The CDR3 bases are TGTGCCAGCAGCTTAGACGGGGGGGGATATAGCACAGATACGCAGTATTTT. It translates to CASSLDGGGYSTDTQYF. This chain connects TRBV7-2 to TRBJ2-3; TRBD2 matches 8 bases. CDR3 length: 17 amino acids. Germline CDR1 reads SGHTA; CDR2 reads FQGNSA. The V segment lost 1 base and the J segment 0 bases; nucleotides outside the gene matches: 6.

The chain combines TRBV28 with TRBJ1-4, with D hard to call. Trimming took 3 bases from V and 7 from J, leaving 18 bases between them. Germline V CDR1 and CDR2: MDHEN, SYDVKM. This CDR3 has 16 amino acids. CDR3 coding DNA: TGTGCCAGCAGTTTGGGTCTGACACCGAACGGTGAAAAACTGTTTTTT. Protein sequence: CASSLGLTPNGEKLFF.

Concerning this clone: This sample includes further DNA sequences coding for the same CDR3. This chain uses TRBV5-1 with TRBJ2-5, with no clear D. CDR1 and CDR2 (germline): SGHRS, YFSETQ. Trimming shortened V by 1 base and J by 1 base, and 8 bases separated the two germline ends. There are 14 residues in the CDR3. The CDR3 spells CASSLPGGQETQYF. The DNA of the CDR3 is TGCGCCAGCAGCTTGCCCGGCGGCCAAGAGACCCAGTACTTC.

This chain uses TRBV11-3 with TRBJ1-3; D gene uncertain. The germline CDR1 and CDR2 sequences are SGHNT and YENEEA. V lost 5 bases and J lost 9, with 11 bases in between. This CDR3 comprises 12 residues. Written as DNA, the CDR3 is TGTGCCAGCAGCCCCCATGAGGGCACCATATATTTT. This codes for CASSPHEGTIYF.

The J gene is TRBJ1-1, the V gene TRBV19; D unclear. Germline values: CDR1 LNHDA, CDR2 SQIVND (reference sequence). The V gene lost 5 bases and the J gene lost 3 bases, with 10 bases spanning the gap. This CDR3 region has 13 residues. Written as DNA, the CDR3 is TGTGCCAGTAGTCAGAGTCAGGACACTGAAGCTTTCTTT. Its translation: CASSQSQDTEAFF.

This sequence joins TRBV30 and TRBJ1-5; TRBD1 matches at 8 bases. The germline CDR1 and CDR2 sequences are GTSNPN and SVGIG (reference sequence). The CDR3 covers 13 residues. Germline trimming cut 5 bases from V and 4 bases from J; bases unmatched to any gene: 4. The CDR3 reads CAWATGGNQPQHF. CDR3 DNA sequence: TGTGCCTGGGCCACAGGGGGTAATCAGCCCCAGCATTTT.

The chain recombines TRBV28 with TRBJ1-3, with D possibly matching TRBD1 (6 bases). Trimming removed 6 bases from V and 4 bases from J, with 13 bases in between. The CDR3 sequence is 14 residues long. Germline V gene lookup returns CDR1 MDHEN and CDR2 SYDVKM. CDR3 DNA sequence: TGTGCCAGCAGACGAGGGACAACAGGAAACACCATATATTTT. This sequence encodes CASRRGTTGNTIYF.

This chain uses TRBV6-5 with TRBJ1-1, with a tentative D call TRBD1 (6 bases). Trimming shortened V by 6 bases and J by 4 bases, and 12 bases separated the two germline ends. This CDR3 is 13 amino acids long. The germline V gene encodes CDR1 MNHEY and CDR2 SVGAGI. The CDR3 here is CASRGGGGTEAFF. The CDR3 nucleotides are TGTGCCAGCAGGGGGGGAGGGGGCACTGAAGCTTTCTTT.

The chain is built from TRBV14 and TRBJ1-1, with 7 nucleotides matching TRBD1. CDR1 SGHDN and CDR2 FVKESK come from the germline V gene. There are 19 residues in the CDR3. V dropped 4 bases and J dropped 6; count of bases not matched to a gene: 23. The CDR3 sequence is CASSLTRNRGQQSSSEAFF. The DNA for the CDR3 is TGTGCCAGCAGCCTCACCCGAAACAGGGGACAACAGTCTAGTTCTGAAGCTTTCTTT.

The chain is built from TRBV9 and TRBJ2-1, with D possibly TRBD2 on 6 matching bases. There are 15 residues in the CDR3. V was pared by 2 bases and J by 5 bases, with 14 bases between. The germline CDR1 and CDR2 sequences are SGDLS and YYNGEE. The CDR3 region is CASSVGGLGNNEQFF. The CDR3 DNA is TGTGCCAGCAGCGTGGGGGGTTTGGGCAACAATGAGCAGTTCTTC.

The count of this clone is one. The V and J genes are TRBV5-1 and TRBJ2-2; no clear D. The CDR3 has 13 residues. The V end was cut by 5 bases, the J end by 6 bases, with 11 bases between. In germline, CDR1 is SGHRS, CDR2 YFSETQ. In nucleotides, the CDR3 is TGCGCCAGCAGACCTCTCACTGCCGGGGAGCTGTTTTTT. It specifies CASRPLTAGELFF.

This rearrangement joins TRBV19 to TRBJ1-5; TRBD1 matches 11 bases. The CDR3 runs 13 residues. Trimming removed 8 bases from V and 9 bases from J; junction bases left unmatched: 6. Germline V lookup: CDR1 LNHDA, CDR2 SQIVND (reference sequence). The DNA for the CDR3 is TGTGCCAGTGGACAGGGGGCGGAATTGCCCCAGCATTTT. Residues: CASGQGAELPQHF.

This clone was counted only a few times. This sample also contains other DNA sequences that code for the same CDR3. The chain couples TRBV7-3 to TRBJ2-1; 8 bases map to TRBD2. Looked up from germline, CDR1 is SGHTA and CDR2 is FQGTGA. The CDR3 totals 14 residues. Unmatched junction bases numbered 3, after V lost 6 bases and J lost 2 bases. This chain's CDR3 is CASSKGLAYNEQFF. For the CDR3, the DNA is TGTGCCAGCAGTAAGGGACTAGCCTACAATGAGCAGTTCTTC.